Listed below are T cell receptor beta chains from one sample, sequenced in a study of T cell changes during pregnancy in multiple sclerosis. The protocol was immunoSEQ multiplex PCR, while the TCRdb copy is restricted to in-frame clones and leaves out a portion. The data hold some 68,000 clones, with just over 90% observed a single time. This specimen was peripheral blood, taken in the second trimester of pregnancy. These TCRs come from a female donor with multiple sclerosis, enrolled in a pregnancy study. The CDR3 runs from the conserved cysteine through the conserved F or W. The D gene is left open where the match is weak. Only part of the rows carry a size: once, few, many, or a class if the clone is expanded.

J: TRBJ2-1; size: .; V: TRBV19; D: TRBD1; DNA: TGTGCCAGTAGTGCACCCTTACAGGGGGGCGTCAATGAGCAGTTCTTC; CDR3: CASSAPLQGGVNEQFF
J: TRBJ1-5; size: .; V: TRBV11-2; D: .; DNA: TGTGCCAGCAGCACCCAGGGCAATCAGCCCCAGCATTTT; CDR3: CASSTQGNQPQHF
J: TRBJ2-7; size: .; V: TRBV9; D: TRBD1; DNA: TGTGCCAGCAGCGTAAGGACAGGGAGCTACGAGCAGTACTTC; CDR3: CASSVRTGSYEQYF
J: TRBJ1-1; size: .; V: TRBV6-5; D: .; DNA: TGTGCCAGCAGTTCTCAGGTGTCAGCTTTCTTT; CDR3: CASSSQVSAFF
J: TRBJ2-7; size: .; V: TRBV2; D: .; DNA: TGTGCCAGCAGTGAATACGGGTACGAGCAGTACTTC; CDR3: CASSEYGYEQYF
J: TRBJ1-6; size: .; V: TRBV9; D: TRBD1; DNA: TGTGCCAGCAGCGCGAGGGCAGGGGGATCCAATTCACCCCTCCACTTT; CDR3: CASSARAGGSNSPLHF
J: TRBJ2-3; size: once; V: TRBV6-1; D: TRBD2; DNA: TGTGCCAGCAGTGAAGAGATCCTAGCGGGGGGTAGCACAGATACGCAGTATTTT; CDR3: CASSEEILAGGSTDTQYF
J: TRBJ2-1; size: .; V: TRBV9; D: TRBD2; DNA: TGTGCCAGCAGCAACTTTAGCGGGGTCTACAATGAGCAGTTCTTC; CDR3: CASSNFSGVYNEQFF
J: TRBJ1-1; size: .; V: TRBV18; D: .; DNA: TGTGCCAGCTCACCACCGACGGAGGGGGGGATGTTGGAAGCTTTCTTT; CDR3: CASSPPTEGGMLEAFF
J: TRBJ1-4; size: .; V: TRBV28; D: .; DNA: TGTGCCAGCAGCCCCCGACAGGTAGCTGAAAAACTGTTTTTT; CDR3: CASSPRQVAEKLFF
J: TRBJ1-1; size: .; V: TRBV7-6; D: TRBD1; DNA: TGTGCCAGCAGCTTGGGACAGGAAGCTTTCTTT; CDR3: CASSLGQEAFF
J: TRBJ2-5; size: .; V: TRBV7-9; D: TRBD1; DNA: TGTGCCAGCAGCTTAACAGGGGGCGCGGTAGAGACCCAGTACTTC; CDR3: CASSLTGGAVETQYF
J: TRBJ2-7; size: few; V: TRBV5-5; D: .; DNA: TGTGCCAGCAGCTTGGGGAGATCCTACGAGCAGTACTTC; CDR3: CASSLGRSYEQYF
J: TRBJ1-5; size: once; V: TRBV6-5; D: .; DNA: TGTGCCAGCAGGAAGGGGTGGGGTCAGCCCCAGCATTTT; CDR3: CASRKGWGQPQHF
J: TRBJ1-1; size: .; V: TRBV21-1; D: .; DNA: TGTGCCAGCAGCCTCTGTGAGTTGAACACTGAAGCTTTCTTT; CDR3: CASSLCELNTEAFF
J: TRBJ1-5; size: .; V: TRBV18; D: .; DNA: TGTGCCAGCTCACCACTCTGGGGCAGCAATCAGCCCCAGCATTTT; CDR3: CASSPLWGSNQPQHF
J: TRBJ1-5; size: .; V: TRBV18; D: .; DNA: TGTGCCAGCTCACCAGAGGCAGGGGTCAATCAGCCCCAGCATTTT; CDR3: CASSPEAGVNQPQHF
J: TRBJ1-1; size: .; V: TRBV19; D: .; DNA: TGTGCCAGTAGTATTTCACAGGAGGGGTATGGTGAAGCTTTCTTT; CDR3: CASSISQEGYGEAFF
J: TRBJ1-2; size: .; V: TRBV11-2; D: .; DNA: TGTGCCAGCAGCTTAGAGAACGGAGCTAACTATGGCTACACCTTC; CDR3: CASSLENGANYGYTF
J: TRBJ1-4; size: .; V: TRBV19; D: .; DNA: TGTGCCAGTAGTATTTCGGTAGCTGAGGGAAAACTGTTTTTT; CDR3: CASSISVAEGKLFF
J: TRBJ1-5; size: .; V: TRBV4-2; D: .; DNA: TGTGCCAGCAGCCAAGCAACAAGCGGTCAGCCCCAGCATTTT; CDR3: CASSQATSGQPQHF
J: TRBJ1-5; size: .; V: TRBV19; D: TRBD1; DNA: TGTGCCGTGGGGCCCAGGGGGCTACAGCCCCAGCATTTT; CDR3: CAVGPRGLQPQHF
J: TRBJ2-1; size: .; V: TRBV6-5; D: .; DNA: TGTGCCAGCAGTTACGGGGGGAATATCGCCTACAATGAGCAGTTCTTC; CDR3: CASSYGGNIAYNEQFF
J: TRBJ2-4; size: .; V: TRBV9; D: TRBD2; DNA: TGTGCCAGCAGCGGCCAATGGGGGGGAGCCAAAAACATTCAGTACTTC; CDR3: CASSGQWGGAKNIQYF
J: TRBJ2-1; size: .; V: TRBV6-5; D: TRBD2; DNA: TGTGCCAGCAGTAAGACTAGCGTCTCCTACAATGAGCAGTTCTTC; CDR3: CASSKTSVSYNEQFF
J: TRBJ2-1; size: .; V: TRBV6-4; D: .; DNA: TGTGCCAGCAGTCCGGCGGGACCCTACAATGAGCAGTTCTTC; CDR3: CASSPAGPYNEQFF
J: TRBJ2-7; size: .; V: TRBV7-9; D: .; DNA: TGTGCCAGCAGCTTAGCTAGCGGAAAATCCTACGAGCAGTACTTC; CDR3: CASSLASGKSYEQYF
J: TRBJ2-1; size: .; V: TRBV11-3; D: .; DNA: TGTGCCAGCAGCTTAACTATTTTGGGGAGCTCCTACAATGAGCAGTTCTTC; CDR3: CASSLTILGSSYNEQFF
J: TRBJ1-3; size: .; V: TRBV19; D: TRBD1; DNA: TGTGCCGTCAGGGGGCCGGGAAACACCATATATTTT; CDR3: CAVRGPGNTIYF
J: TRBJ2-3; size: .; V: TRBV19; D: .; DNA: TGTGCCAGTAACGGACAGCAGCGCACAGATACGCAGTATTTT; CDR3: CASNGQQRTDTQYF
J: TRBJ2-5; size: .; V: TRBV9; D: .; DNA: TGTGCCAGCAGCCCCCGGAGTTGGGAGACCCAGTACTTC; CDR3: CASSPRSWETQYF
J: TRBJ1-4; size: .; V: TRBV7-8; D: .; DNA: TGTGCCAGCAGCTTAGGGGCCAAGTCGCCTAAAGAAAAACTGTTTTTT; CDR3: CASSLGAKSPKEKLFF
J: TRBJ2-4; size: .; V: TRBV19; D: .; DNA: TGTGCCAGTAGCGCGCCTGGGGGGGCCATTCAGTACTTC; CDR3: CASSAPGGAIQYF
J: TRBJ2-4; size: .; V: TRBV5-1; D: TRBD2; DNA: TGCGCCAGCAGCTTACGGACTAGCGGCAAAAACATTCAGTACTTC; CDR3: CASSLRTSGKNIQYF
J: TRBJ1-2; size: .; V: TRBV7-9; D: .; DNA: TGTGCCAGCAGCTTAGCAGAACTACCGGGATCTCGATGGGGCTACACCTTC; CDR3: CASSLAELPGSRWGYTF
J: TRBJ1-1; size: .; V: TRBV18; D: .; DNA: TGTGCCAGCTCACCCCAGGGAGGGGTTTTGAACACTGAAGCTTTCTTT; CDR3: CASSPQGGVLNTEAFF
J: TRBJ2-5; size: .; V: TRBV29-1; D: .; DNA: TGCAGCGTATTCTACCTGGTGGAGGGGGCAGGAGAGACCCAGTACTTC; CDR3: CSVFYLVEGAGETQYF
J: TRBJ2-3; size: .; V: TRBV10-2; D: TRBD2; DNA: TGCGCCAGCAGCACTAGCGGGACTTCAGATACGCAGTATTTT; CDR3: CASSTSGTSDTQYF
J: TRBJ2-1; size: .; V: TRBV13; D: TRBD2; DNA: TGTGCCAGCAGCTTTCGTCGACTAGCGGGGGTGGCTAATGAGCAGTTCTTC; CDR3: CASSFRRLAGVANEQFF
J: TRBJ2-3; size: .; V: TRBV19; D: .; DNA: TGTGCCAGTAGTGATCGAGAGGGAGATACGCAGTATTTT; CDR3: CASSDREGDTQYF
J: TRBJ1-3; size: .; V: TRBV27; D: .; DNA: TGTGCCAGCAGTCCCTCGGGGGGGAGTTCCTCTGGAAACACCATATATTTT; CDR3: CASSPSGGSSSGNTIYF
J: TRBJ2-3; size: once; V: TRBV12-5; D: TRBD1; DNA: TGTGCTAGTGGAGACAGGGATAGGGGAGATACGCAGTATTTT; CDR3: CASGDRDRGDTQYF
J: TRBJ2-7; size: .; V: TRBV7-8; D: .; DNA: TGTGCCAGCAGCCTACCACCCCGCGACTACGAGCAGTACTTC; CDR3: CASSLPPRDYEQYF
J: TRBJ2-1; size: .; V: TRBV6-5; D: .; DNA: TGTGCCAGCAGTTATCATCCTAACTCCTACAATGAGCAGTTCTTC; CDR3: CASSYHPNSYNEQFF
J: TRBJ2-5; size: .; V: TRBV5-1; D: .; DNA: TGCGCCAGCAGCTTGGTGGGCGGGGCTCAAGAGACCCAGTACTTC; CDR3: CASSLVGGAQETQYF
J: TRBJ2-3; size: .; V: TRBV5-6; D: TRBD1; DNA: TGTGCCAGCAGCCGTTGGACAGGGCGCGCAGATACGCAGTATTTT; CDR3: CASSRWTGRADTQYF
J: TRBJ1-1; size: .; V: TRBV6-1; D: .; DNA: TGTGCCAGCAGTGAAGCGCAAACCGATCCTATGAACACTGAAGCTTTCTTT; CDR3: CASSEAQTDPMNTEAFF
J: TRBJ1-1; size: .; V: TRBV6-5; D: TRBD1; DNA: TGTGCCAGCAGTTATGGGGTAGGGGGCGGAGGGACTGAAGCTTTCTTT; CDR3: CASSYGVGGGGTEAFF
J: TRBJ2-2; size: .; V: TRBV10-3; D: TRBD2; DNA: TGTGCCATCAGCAAAACGGGGGGGCAGGACACCGGGGAGCTGTTTTTT; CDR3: CAISKTGGQDTGELFF